This T cell receptor (beta chain) came from a study of T cell repertoires in cytomegalovirus infection. Across the study: Well-studied HLA-B-restricted epitopes and recently identified HLA-C-restricted epitopes of CMV were both used in the study. Shared public TCR beta signatures pointed to both CMV infection and a matching HLA type. Study results and limitations: CMV-specific HLA-C-restricted TCR beta clonotypes dominated the ex vivo response.

A single record per CDR3 protein comes from TCRdb applying MiXCR to the reads. The sample has a few hundred thousand distinct CDR3 sequences, roughly a third seen once. As concerns this clonotype: No antigen is known for it.

CDR1 and CDR2 (germline): MNHEY, SMNVEV (reference sequence). Trimming shortened V by 8 bases and J by 4 bases, and 9 bases separated the two germline ends. The CDR3 is 12 amino acids. The source is a human donor in good health (CMV status not recorded). Some clones in this sample may be carry-over from other donors' samples. Sequencing was performed on cultured PBMCs, taken from culture after CMV antigen stimulation. The V and J genes are TRBV27 and TRBJ2-1, with D perhaps matching TRBD1 (5 bases). CDR3 residues: CASGHEYNEQFF. CDR3 bases: TGTGCCAGCGGACATGAGTACAATGAGCAGTTCTTC.